This TCR beta chain is drawn from a study of human T cells and chemical hapten exposure. Deletions cut 0 bases from V and 1 base from J, with 5 bases between. This CDR3 contains 14 residues. Germline V gene data show CDR1 as WSHSY and CDR2 as SAAADI. Study-wide results and limits: Positive correlation was observed between PT1 expanded TCR counts and patch test score.

The time point is: patch test 3, about 24 weeks after DPC sensitization. Treatment in this sample: therapeutic diphenylcyclopropenone sensitization with weekly scalp DPC. Donors were 18 to 70-year-old alopecia patients suitable for DPC. This clonotype showed up many times. As yet, its antigen is unknown. MiXCR was run by TCRdb on the RACE reads, yielding one entry per CDR3 protein. The table shows some 90,000 distinct CDR3 sequences, with about a tenth occurring only once. The material sequenced was whole blood, taken in connection with sensitization to the hapten diphenylcyclopropenone (DPC). The rearrangement uses TRBV10-2 and TRBJ2-3; D might be TRBD2 (5 bases). The clonotype was recovered from a woman aged 25 to 39 with alopecia areata. Some clones in this sample may be carry-over from other donors' samples. This CDR3 reads CASSESRGTDTQYF. CDR3 in DNA: TGCGCCAGCAGTGAGTCGCGGGGCACAGATACGCAGTATTTT.